This T cell receptor beta chain originates from a study of blood T cell repertoires in COVID-19. Study at large: From T cells, B-cell-depleted T cells, or PBMCs came the material, which was cDNA or gDNA.

Recruitment covered roughly 24 US areas and drew participants whose ages spanned about 18 to 90 years. Categorization into cohorts depended on clinical history that participants reported. The CDR3 runs to 12 residues. V shed 5 bases and J shed 4 bases, with 9 bases lying between them. Germline CDR1 is SEHNR and CDR2 is FQNEAQ (reference sequence). TCRdb's table, derived via immunoSEQ multiplex PCR, lists solely in-frame clones and lacks some. Here the sample spans approximately 260,000 clones, approximately 89% being singletons. This chain uses TRBV7-9 with TRBJ2-7; a possible D gene is TRBD1 (6 bases). The receptor was isolated from a woman aged 40 to 55 with acute COVID-19. Sequenced input: PBMCs or T cells enriched from blood (not recorded which). CDR3 amino acids: CASSIQGYEQYF. DNA for the CDR3: TGTGCCAGCAGCATACAGGGATACGAGCAGTACTTC.